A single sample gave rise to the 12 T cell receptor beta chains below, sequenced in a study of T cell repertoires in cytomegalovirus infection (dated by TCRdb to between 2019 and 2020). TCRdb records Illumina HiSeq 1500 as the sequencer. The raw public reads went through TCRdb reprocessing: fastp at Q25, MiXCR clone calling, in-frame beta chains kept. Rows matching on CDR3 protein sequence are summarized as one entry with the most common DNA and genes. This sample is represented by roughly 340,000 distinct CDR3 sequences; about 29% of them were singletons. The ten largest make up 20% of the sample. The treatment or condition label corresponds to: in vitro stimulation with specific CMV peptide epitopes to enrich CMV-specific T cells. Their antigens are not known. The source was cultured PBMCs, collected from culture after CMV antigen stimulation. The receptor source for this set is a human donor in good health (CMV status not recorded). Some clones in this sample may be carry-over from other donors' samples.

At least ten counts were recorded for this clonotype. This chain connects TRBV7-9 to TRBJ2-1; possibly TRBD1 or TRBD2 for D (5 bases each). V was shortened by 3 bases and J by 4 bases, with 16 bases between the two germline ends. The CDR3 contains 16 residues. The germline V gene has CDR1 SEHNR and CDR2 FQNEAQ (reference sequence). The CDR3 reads CASSFDAGTLYNEQFF. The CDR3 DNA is TGTGCCAGCAGCTTCGACGCCGGGACCCTATACAATGAGCAGTTCTTC.

The CDR3 DNA follows: TGTGCCAGCAGCTTTGTCGTTGATGAGCAGTTCTTC. It yields the protein CASSFVVDEQFF. This sequence joins TRBV7-3 and TRBJ2-1; no clear D. Germline V gene sequence: CDR1 SGHTA, CDR2 FQGTGA. V was pared by 3 bases and J by 8 bases, with 8 bases between. The CDR3 contains 12 residues.

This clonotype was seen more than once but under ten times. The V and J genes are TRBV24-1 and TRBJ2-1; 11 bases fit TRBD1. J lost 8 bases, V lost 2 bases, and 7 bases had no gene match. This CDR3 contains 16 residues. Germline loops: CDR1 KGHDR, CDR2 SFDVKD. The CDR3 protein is CATSDSPGQGVDEQFF. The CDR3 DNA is TGTGCCACCAGTGATTCTCCGGGACAGGGGGTCGATGAGCAGTTCTTC.

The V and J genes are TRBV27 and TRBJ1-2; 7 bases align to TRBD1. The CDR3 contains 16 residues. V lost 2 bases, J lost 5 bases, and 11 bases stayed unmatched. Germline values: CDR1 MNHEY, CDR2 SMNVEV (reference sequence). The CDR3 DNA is TGTGCCAGCAGTTTAGACAGCGCCGGGACAGCTTATGGCTACACCTTC. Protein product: CASSLDSAGTAYGYTF.

CDR3 bases: TGTGCCAGCAGCTCCGACAAGGCAACTAATGAAAAACTGTTTTTT. It translates to CASSSDKATNEKLFF. The chain has TRBV7-9 and TRBJ1-4, with D unresolved. This CDR3 is built from 15 residues. V was cut by 4 bases and J by 0 bases, with 9 bases left in between. CDR1 is SEHNR, CDR2 FQNEAQ, per germline (reference sequence).

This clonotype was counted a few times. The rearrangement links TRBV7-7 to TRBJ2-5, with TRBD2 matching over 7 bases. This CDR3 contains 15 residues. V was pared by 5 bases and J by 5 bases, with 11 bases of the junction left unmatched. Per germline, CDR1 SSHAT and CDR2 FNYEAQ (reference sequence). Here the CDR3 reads CASSTMRGLMETQYF. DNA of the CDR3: TGTGCCAGCAGCACAATGCGGGGGTTGATGGAGACCCAGTACTTC.

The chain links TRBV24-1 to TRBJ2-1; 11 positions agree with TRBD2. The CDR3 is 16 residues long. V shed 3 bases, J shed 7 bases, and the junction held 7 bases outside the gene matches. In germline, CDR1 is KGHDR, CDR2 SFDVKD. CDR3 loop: CATSDGLAGGRNEQFF. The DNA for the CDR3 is TGTGCCACCAGTGATGGGCTAGCGGGAGGTCGTAATGAGCAGTTCTTC.

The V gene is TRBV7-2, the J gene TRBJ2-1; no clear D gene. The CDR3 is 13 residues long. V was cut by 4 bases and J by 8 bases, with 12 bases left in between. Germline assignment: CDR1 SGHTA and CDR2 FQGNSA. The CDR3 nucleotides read TGTGCCAGCAGCTCCCTGAACGTGGATGAGCAGTTCTTC. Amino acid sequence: CASSSLNVDEQFF. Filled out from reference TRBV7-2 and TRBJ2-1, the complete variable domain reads GAGVSQSPSNKVTEKGKDVELRCDPISGHTALYWYRQSLGQGLEFLIYFQGNSAPDKSGLPSDRFSAERTGGSVSTLTIQRTQQEDSAVYLCASSSLNVDEQFFGPGTRLTVL.

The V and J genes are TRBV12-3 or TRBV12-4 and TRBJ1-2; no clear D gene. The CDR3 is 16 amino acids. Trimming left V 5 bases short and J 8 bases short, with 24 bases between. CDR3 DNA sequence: TGTGCCAGCAGTATTACGACTGTGATCCTCCAAAAGGGCTACACCTTC. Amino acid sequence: CASSITTVILQKGYTF.

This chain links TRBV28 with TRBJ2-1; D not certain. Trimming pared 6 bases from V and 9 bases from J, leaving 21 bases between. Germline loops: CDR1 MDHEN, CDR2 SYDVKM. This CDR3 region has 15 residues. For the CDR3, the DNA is TGTGCCAGCAGCTCGGCTAGTTACCGGTCGACTGAGCAGTTCTTC. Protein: CASSSASYRSTEQFF.

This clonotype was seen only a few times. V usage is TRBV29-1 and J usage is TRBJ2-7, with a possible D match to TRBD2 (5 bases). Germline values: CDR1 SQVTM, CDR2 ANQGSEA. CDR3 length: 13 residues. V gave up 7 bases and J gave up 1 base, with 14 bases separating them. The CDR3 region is CSAAAGGSYEQYF. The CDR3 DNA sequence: TGCAGCGCCGCAGCCGGCGGGTCCTACGAGCAGTACTTC.

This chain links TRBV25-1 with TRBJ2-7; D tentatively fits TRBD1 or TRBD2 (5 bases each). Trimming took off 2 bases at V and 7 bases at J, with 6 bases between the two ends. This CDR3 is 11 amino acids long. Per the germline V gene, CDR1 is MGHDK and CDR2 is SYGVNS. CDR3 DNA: TGTGCCAGCAGTGAAGGGGGAGAGCAGTACTTC. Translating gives CASSEGGEQYF.